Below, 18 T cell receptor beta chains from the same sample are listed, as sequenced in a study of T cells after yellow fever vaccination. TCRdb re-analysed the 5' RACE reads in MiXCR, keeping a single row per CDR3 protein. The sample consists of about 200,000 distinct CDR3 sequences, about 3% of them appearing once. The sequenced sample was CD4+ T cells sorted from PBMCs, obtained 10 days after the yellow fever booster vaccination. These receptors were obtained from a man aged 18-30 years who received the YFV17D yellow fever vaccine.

The DNA for the CDR3 is TGTGCCAGCAGTAAGGGGACTAGCGGGGACGATACGCAGTATTTT. Amino acids: CASSKGTSGDDTQYF. The chain is built from TRBV6-2 or TRBV6-3 and TRBJ2-3; 13 bases line up with TRBD2. The CDR3 loop spans 15 amino acids. After removal of 5 bases from V and 6 bases from J, the junction contained 5 bases not matched to a gene. CDR1 and CDR2 (germline): MNHEY, SVGEGT.

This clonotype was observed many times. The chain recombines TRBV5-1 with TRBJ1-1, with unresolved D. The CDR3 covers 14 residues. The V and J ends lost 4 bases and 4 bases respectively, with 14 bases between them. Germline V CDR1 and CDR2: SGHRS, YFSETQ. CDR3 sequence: CASSAGPTSTEAFF. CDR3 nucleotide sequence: TGCGCCAGCAGCGCCGGGCCAACAAGCACTGAAGCTTTCTTT.

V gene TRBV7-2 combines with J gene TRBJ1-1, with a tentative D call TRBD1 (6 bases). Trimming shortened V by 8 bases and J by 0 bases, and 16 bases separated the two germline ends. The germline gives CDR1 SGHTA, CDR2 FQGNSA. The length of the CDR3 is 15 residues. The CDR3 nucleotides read TGTGCCAGCCGGGAAACAGGGCGCCTGAACACTGAAGCTTTCTTT. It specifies CASRETGRLNTEAFF.

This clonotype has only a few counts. The CDR3 loop reads CASSQGPGQNTGELFF. The CDR3 bases are TGCGCCAGCAGCCAAGGCCCGGGACAAAACACCGGGGAGCTGTTTTTT. The chain carries TRBV4-1 and TRBJ2-2; a possible D gene is TRBD1 (6 bases). Germline CDR1 MGHRA, CDR2 YSYEKL. V was clipped by 1 base and J by 2 bases, with 11 bases between them. The CDR3 contains 16 residues.

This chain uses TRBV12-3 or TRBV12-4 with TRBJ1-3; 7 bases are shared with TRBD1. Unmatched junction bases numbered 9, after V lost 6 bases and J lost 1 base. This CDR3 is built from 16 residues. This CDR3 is CASRRDSLGSGNTIYF. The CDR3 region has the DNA TGTGCCAGCAGGCGGGACAGCCTAGGTTCTGGAAACACCATATATTTT.

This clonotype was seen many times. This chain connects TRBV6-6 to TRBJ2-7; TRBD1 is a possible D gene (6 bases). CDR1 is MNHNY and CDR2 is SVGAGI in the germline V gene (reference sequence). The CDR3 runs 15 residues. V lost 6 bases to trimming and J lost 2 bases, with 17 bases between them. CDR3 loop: CASRGAGGPTYEQYF. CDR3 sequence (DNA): TGTGCCAGCAGGGGGGCGGGCGGGCCCACCTACGAGCAGTACTTC.

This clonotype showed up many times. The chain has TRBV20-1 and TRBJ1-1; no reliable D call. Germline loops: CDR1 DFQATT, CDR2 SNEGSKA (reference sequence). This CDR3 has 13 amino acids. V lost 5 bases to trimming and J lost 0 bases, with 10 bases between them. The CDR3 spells CSAAPSLNTEAFF. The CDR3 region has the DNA TGCAGTGCTGCTCCATCCCTGAACACTGAAGCTTTCTTT.

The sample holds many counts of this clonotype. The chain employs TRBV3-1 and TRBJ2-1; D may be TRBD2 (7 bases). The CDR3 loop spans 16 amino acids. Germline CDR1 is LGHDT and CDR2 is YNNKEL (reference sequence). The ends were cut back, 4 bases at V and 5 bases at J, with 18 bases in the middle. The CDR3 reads CASSLLGGGLNNEQFF. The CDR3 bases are TGTGCCAGCAGCCTCCTGGGCGGGGGCCTTAACAATGAGCAGTTCTTC.

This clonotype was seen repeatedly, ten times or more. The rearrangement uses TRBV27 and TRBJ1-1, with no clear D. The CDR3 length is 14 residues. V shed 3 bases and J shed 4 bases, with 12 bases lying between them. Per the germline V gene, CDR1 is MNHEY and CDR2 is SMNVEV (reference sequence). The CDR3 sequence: CASSLKRDGTEAFF. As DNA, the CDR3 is TGTGCCAGCAGTTTGAAGAGGGATGGCACTGAAGCTTTCTTT.

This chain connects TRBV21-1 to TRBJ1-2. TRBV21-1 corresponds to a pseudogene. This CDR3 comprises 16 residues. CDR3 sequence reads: CASSKHRPGLNYGYTF. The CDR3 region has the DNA TGTGCCAGCAGCAAACATAGGCCAGGGCTAAACTATGGCTACACCTTC.

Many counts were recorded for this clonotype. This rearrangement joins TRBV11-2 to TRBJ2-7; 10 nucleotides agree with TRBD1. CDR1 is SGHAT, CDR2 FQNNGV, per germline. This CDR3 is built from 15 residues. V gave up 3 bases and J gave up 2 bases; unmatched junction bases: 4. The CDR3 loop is CASSFTGTGAYEQYF. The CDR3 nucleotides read TGTGCCAGCAGCTTTACCGGGACAGGGGCCTACGAGCAGTACTTC.

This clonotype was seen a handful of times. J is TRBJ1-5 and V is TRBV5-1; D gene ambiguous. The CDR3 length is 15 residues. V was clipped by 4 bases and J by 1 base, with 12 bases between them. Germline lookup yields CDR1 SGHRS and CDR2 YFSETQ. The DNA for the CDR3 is TGCGCCAGCAGCCCCGACCTGGGGAGCAATCAGCCCCAGCATTTT. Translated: CASSPDLGSNQPQHF.

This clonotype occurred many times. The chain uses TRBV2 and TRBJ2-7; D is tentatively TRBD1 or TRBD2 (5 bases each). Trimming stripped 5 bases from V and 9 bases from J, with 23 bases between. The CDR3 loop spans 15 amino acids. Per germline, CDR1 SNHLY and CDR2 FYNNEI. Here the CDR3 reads CASSRAPGAAAGQYV. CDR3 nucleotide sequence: TGTGCCAGCAGTCGTGCCCCCGGGGCCGCTGCCGGGCAGTACGTC.

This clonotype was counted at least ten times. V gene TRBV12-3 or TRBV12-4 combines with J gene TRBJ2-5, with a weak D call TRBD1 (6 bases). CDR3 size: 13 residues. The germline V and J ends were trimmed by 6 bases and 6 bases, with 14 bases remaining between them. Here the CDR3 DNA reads TGTGCCAGCAGCCAACAGGGTCCGCAGACCCAGTACTTC. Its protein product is CASSQQGPQTQYF.

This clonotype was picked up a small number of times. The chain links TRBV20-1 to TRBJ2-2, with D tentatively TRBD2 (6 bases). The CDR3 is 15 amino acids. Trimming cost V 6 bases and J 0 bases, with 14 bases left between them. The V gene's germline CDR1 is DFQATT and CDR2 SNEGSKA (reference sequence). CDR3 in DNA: TGCAGTGCAGCTTACGGGGGATCGAACACCGGGGAGCTGTTTTTT. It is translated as CSAAYGGSNTGELFF.

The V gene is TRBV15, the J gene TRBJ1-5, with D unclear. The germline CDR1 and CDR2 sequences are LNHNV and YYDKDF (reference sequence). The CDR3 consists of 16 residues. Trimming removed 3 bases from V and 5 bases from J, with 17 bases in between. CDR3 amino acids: CATSSGLWQIYQPQHF. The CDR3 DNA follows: TGTGCCACCAGCAGTGGCCTCTGGCAGATCTATCAGCCCCAGCATTTT.

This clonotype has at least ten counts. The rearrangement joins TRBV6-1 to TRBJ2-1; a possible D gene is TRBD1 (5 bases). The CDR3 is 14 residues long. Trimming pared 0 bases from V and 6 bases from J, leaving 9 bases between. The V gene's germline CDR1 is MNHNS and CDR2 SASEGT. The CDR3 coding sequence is TGTGCCAGCAGTGAAGCGGGGCGCCGCAATGAGCAGTTCTTC. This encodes CASSEAGRRNEQFF.

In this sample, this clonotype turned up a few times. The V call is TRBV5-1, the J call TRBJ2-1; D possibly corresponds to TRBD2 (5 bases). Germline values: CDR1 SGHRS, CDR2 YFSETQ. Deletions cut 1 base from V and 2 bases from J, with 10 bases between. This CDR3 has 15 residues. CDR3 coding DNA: TGCGCCAGCAGCTTGCTCCGGGAACCCTACAATGAGCAGTTCTTC. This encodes CASSLLREPYNEQFF.